One sample yielded the 26 T cell receptor beta chains listed below, sequenced in a study of OX40 agonist ivuxolimab in advanced cancers. The assay was immunoSEQ multiplex PCR, and TCRdb's table has in-frame clones only and misses some. The sample includes approximately 11,000 clones, approximately 86% of them seen just once. The sample consisted of CD4+ or CD8+ T cells sorted from blood, taken in a trial of the OX40 agonist ivuxolimab. These receptors were collected from an adult with an advanced solid tumor such as melanoma, head and neck, liver or kidney cancer.

V gene TRBV27 combines with J gene TRBJ2-1; the match to TRBD1 covers 10 bases. Germline V gives CDR1 MNHEY, CDR2 SMNVEV (reference sequence). This CDR3 is built from 17 residues. J lost 9 bases, V lost 5 bases, and 16 bases had no gene match. The CDR3 here is CASSPYPTGGEGGEQFF. CDR3 sequence (DNA): TGTGCCAGCAGTCCCTACCCGACAGGGGGCGAGGGAGGTGAGCAGTTCTTC.

This rearrangement joins TRBV6-5 to TRBJ2-2; TRBD1 matches at 10 bases. Per the germline V gene, CDR1 is MNHEY and CDR2 is SVGAGI. The V segment lost 8 bases and the J segment 6 bases; nucleotides outside the gene matches: 6. The CDR3 contains 14 residues. The CDR3 DNA reads TGTGCCAGCTCGGGACAGGGGATCTCCGGGGAGCTGTTTTTT. This codes for CASSGQGISGELFF.

The chain combines TRBV6-1 with TRBJ2-7; no clear D. Per the germline V gene, CDR1 is MNHNS and CDR2 is SASEGT. The ends were cut back, 4 bases at V and 3 bases at J, with 7 bases in the middle. This CDR3 is built from 12 residues. CDR3 in DNA: TGTGCCAGCAGTGGGTTACACTACGAGCAGTACTTC. Its translation: CASSGLHYEQYF.

The J gene is TRBJ1-3, the V gene TRBV5-6, with D hard to call. CDR3 length: 15 amino acids. V dropped 0 bases and J dropped 4 bases, with 11 bases sitting between them. Germline CDR1 reads SGHDT; CDR2 reads YYEEEE. CDR3 DNA: TGTGCCAGCAGCTTGGGCGGCCAGCTCGGAAACACCATATATTTT. Amino acids: CASSLGGQLGNTIYF.

This chain links TRBV5-5 with TRBJ1-1, with 9 positions matching TRBD1. Per the germline V gene, CDR1 is SGHKS and CDR2 is YYEKEE (reference sequence). The CDR3 contains 17 residues. Germline trimming cut 1 base from V and 0 bases from J; bases unmatched to any gene: 7. CDR3 bases: TGTGCCAGCAGCTTGACGGGACAGGGCACCTTGAACACTGAAGCTTTCTTT. It encodes CASSLTGQGTLNTEAFF. Full variable domain (rest looked up from reference TRBV5-5 and TRBJ1-1): DAGVTQSPTHLIKTRGQQVTLRCSPISGHKSVSWYQQVLGQGPQFIFQYYEKEERGRGNFPDRFSARQFPNYSSELNVNALLLGDSALYLCASSLTGQGTLNTEAFFGQGTRLTVV.

V and J are TRBV30 and TRBJ1-2; D remains ambiguous. Looked up from germline, CDR1 is GTSNPN and CDR2 is SVGIG (reference sequence). This CDR3 is 14 amino acids long. Deletions cut 7 bases from V and 8 bases from J, with 23 bases between. CDR3 sequence reads: CASKGLIFTRGYTF. DNA of the CDR3: TGTGCCTCTAAGGGCCTCATTTTTACGCGGGGCTACACCTTC.

The gene calls are TRBV10-1 and TRBJ2-1; 8 bases are a match to TRBD2. This CDR3 is 16 amino acids long. Germline lookup yields CDR1 WNHNN and CDR2 SYGVQD (reference sequence). J lost 0 bases, V lost 6 bases, and 7 bases had no gene match. CDR3 in amino acids: CASSVSGELSYNEQFF. Here the CDR3 DNA reads TGCGCCAGCAGCGTTAGCGGGGAACTCTCCTACAATGAGCAGTTCTTC.

V usage is TRBV6-6 and J usage is TRBJ2-7; D may be TRBD2 (5 bases). CDR1 is MNHNY and CDR2 is SVGAGI in the germline V gene (reference sequence). V lost 1 base to trimming and J lost 2 bases, with 9 bases between them. The CDR3 totals 14 residues. CDR3 sequence: CASSYWSGTYEQYF. CDR3 DNA sequence: TGTGCCAGCAGTTACTGGAGCGGAACCTACGAGCAGTACTTC.

The chain joins TRBV28 to TRBJ2-3; D unresolved. The CDR3 contains 12 residues. V lost 2 bases to trimming and J lost 2 bases, with 2 bases between them. Per the germline V gene, CDR1 is MDHEN and CDR2 is SYDVKM. CDR3 DNA sequence: TGTGCCAGCAGTTTAGTCACAGATACGCAGTATTTT. Its protein is CASSLVTDTQYF.

This rearrangement joins TRBV7-4 to TRBJ1-2, with 9 nucleotides matching TRBD1. CDR3 size: 18 residues. Germline V gene sequence: CDR1 SGHVT, CDR2 SQSDAQ. V gave up 0 bases and J gave up 5 bases; unmatched junction bases: 13. The CDR3 DNA reads as TGTGCCAGCAGCTTAGCCTTCGTACTTCCGGGACAGGGTTATGGCTACACCTTC. Translating it yields CASSLAFVLPGQGYGYTF.

V and J are TRBV5-8 and TRBJ1-2; D is undetermined. The CDR3 has 12 residues. CDR1 SGHTS and CDR2 YDEGEE come from the germline V gene. Trimming removed 2 bases from V and 5 bases from J, with 7 bases in between. CDR3 sequence (DNA): TGTGCCAGCAGCTTCCGATCTTATGGCTACACCTTC. Translated: CASSFRSYGYTF. Looking up the rest from reference TRBV5-8 and TRBJ1-2 gives the full variable domain: EAGVTQSPTHLIKTRGQQATLRCSPISGHTSVYWYQQALGLGLQFLLWYDEGEERNRGNFPPRFSGRQFPNYSSELNVNALELEDSALYLCASSFRSYGYTFGSGTRLTVV.

This clone came up a few times. CDR3 loop: CASSVAGDTEAFF. The CDR3 DNA sequence: TGTGCCAGCAGCGTAGCCGGGGACACTGAAGCTTTCTTT. The V gene is TRBV9, the J gene TRBJ1-1; no clear D. The CDR3 has 13 amino acids. Looked up from germline, CDR1 is SGDLS and CDR2 is YYNGEE. Trimming stripped 0 bases from V and 3 bases from J, with 6 bases between.

The V and J genes are TRBV5-1 and TRBJ2-2, with no clear D. The V end lost 2 bases, the J end lost 4 bases, and 6 bases lay between the germline ends. In germline, CDR1 is SGHRS, CDR2 YFSETQ. The CDR3 consists of 13 residues. The CDR3 DNA reads TGCGCCAGCAGCTTTGACTCCACCGGGGAGCTGTTTTTT. Protein sequence: CASSFDSTGELFF.

The chain uses TRBV4-3 and TRBJ2-1, with 11 bases matching TRBD2. J gave up 0 bases and V 4 bases, and 2 bases lay outside the gene matches. Germline CDR1 and CDR2: LGHNA and YSLEER. The CDR3 has 16 residues. CDR3 region: CASSPGLAGSYNEQFF. CDR3 DNA sequence: TGCGCCAGCAGCCCCGGACTAGCGGGCTCCTACAATGAGCAGTTCTTC.

This clone occurred once. Here the CDR3 reads CASRRGVLIQETQYF. For the CDR3, the DNA is TGTGCCAGCAGGAGGGGCGTTTTAATCCAAGAGACCCAGTACTTC. V usage is TRBV28 and J usage is TRBJ2-5, with D perhaps TRBD1 or TRBD2 (5 bases each). Germline values: CDR1 MDHEN, CDR2 SYDVKM. Trimming removed 6 bases at V and 1 base at J, with 15 bases between. This CDR3 region has 15 residues.

V usage is TRBV6-5 and J usage is TRBJ2-7; D may be TRBD1 or TRBD2 (6 bases each). This CDR3 contains 15 residues. The ends were cut back, 10 bases at V and 1 base at J, with 20 bases in the middle. Germline CDR1 MNHEY, CDR2 SVGAGI. CDR3 coding DNA: TGTGCCACCCGGGCCCGCCGGGGGCAATCCTACGAGCAGTACTTC. This codes for CATRARRGQSYEQYF.

The chain carries TRBV28 and TRBJ2-7, with TRBD1 identical over 8 bases. Looked up from germline, CDR1 is MDHEN and CDR2 is SYDVKM. The CDR3 runs 13 residues. V dropped 6 bases and J dropped 7; count of bases not matched to a gene: 8. The CDR3 nucleotides are TGTGCCAGCAGCCCCGGGACAGGCCAAGAGCAGTACTTC. It codes for CASSPGTGQEQYF.

This chain connects TRBV19 to TRBJ2-5, with 8 bases that match TRBD1. The end of the DNA is better explained by TRBJ2-7, so the J call may be wrong. CDR3 length: 16 amino acids. Germline V gene sequence: CDR1 LNHDA, CDR2 SQIVND (reference sequence). The CDR3 sequence is CASSIDGTGVTYEQYF. The CDR3, as DNA: TGTGCCAGTAGTATAGATGGGACAGGCGTAACCTACGAGCAGTACTTC.

The genes are TRBV21-1 and TRBJ1-6. TRBV21-1 represents a pseudogene. The CDR3 totals 12 residues. The CDR3 spells CASSPSYSPLHF. CDR3 bases: TGTGCCAGCAGCCCCTCTTATTCACCCCTCCACTTT.

This clone was counted only a few times. The chain uses TRBV5-4 and TRBJ2-2; 16 bases agree with TRBD2. The germline V gene has CDR1 SGHNT and CDR2 YYREEE (reference sequence). CDR3 length equals 17 residues. With 4 bases clipped from V and 2 bases from J, the junction kept 2 bases outside the gene matches. The CDR3 region is CASSGTSGRVNTGELFF. CDR3 nucleotide sequence: TGTGCCAGCAGCGGGACTAGCGGGAGGGTAAACACCGGGGAGCTGTTTTTT.

The gene calls are TRBV4-3 and TRBJ2-1, with 9 bases matching TRBD2. CDR3 length: 18 residues. CDR1 is LGHNA, CDR2 YSLEER, per germline. The J segment lost 7 bases and the V segment lost 0 bases, leaving 13 bases of the junction unmatched. CDR3 coding DNA: TGCGCCAGCAGCCAAGAAGGGCGGCTAGCGGGGCTTAAGAATGAGCAGTTCTTC. This gives the protein CASSQEGRLAGLKNEQFF.

The rearrangement uses TRBV4-1 and TRBJ2-7, with D possibly TRBD2 on 6 matching bases. CDR1 and CDR2 (germline): MGHRA, YSYEKL. CDR3 length: 15 amino acids. The V gene lost 1 base and the J gene lost 2 bases, with 12 bases spanning the gap. For the CDR3, the DNA is TGCGCCAGCAGCCAAGCGGGGGACGGAGCCTACGAGCAGTACTTC. Translated, it gives CASSQAGDGAYEQYF.

This chain links TRBV4-1 with TRBJ2-5; a possible D gene is TRBD2 (5 bases). Trimming took 4 bases from V and 4 from J, leaving 19 bases between them. The CDR3 has 16 residues. Germline lookup yields CDR1 MGHRA and CDR2 YSYEKL. CDR3 bases: TGCGCCAGCAGCCCCTTACCCATGAGGGCTTTAGAGACCCAGTACTTC. As protein: CASSPLPMRALETQYF.

This clone has just one count. The V gene is TRBV19, the J gene TRBJ1-1; D unresolved. The CDR3 loop spans 14 amino acids. V lost 7 bases to trimming and J lost 1 base, with 13 bases between them. Germline assignment: CDR1 LNHDA and CDR2 SQIVND (reference sequence). The CDR3 reads CASTPTGRNTEAFF. In DNA form, the CDR3 reads TGTGCCAGTACCCCAACGGGGAGGAACACTGAAGCTTTCTTT.

The chain carries TRBV5-4 and TRBJ2-7; maybe TRBD2 (6 bases). The length of the CDR3 is 14 residues. Looked up from germline, CDR1 is SGHNT and CDR2 is YYREEE (reference sequence). V dropped 2 bases and J dropped 5 bases, with 14 bases sitting between them. CDR3 nucleotides: TGTGCCAGCAGCTTAGGAGGGCAGGGTGACGAGCAGTACTTC. Its protein product is CASSLGGQGDEQYF.

The CDR3 DNA reads as TGTGCCAGCAGCTTAGCGGTCGCGGAGACTACGAGAGGCTACACCTTC. Amino acids: CASSLAVAETTRGYTF. The chain carries TRBV7-9 and TRBJ1-2; D remains ambiguous. Per the germline V gene, CDR1 is SEHNR and CDR2 is FQNEAQ (reference sequence). The CDR3 covers 16 residues. Trimming pared 0 bases from V and 8 bases from J, leaving 19 bases between.